This TCR beta chain was identified in a study of T cells in Graves' hyperthyroidism and ophthalmopathy. Study-wide results and limits: Expanded thyroid clonotypes (above 0.001) were mostly also found in blood.

To note about this clonotype: What it binds is unknown.

The TCR beta CDR3 regions underwent amplification using RNA transcripts as the source. RT-PCR in the first round (using the HTBI primer set) targeted the TCR CDR3. A single record per CDR3 protein comes from TCRdb applying MiXCR to the multiplex PCR reads. Of some 600,000 distinct CDR3 sequences in the sample, about 14% are singletons; the top ten hold 4.5% to 6%. On the basis of clinical symptoms, serum thyroxine and TRAb, thyroid ultrasound and orbital computed tomography, diagnoses were made. Germline CDR1 reads SGHRS; CDR2 reads YFSETQ. Trimming removed 1 base from V and 6 bases from J, with 16 bases in between. This CDR3 comprises 16 residues.

This TCR was sampled from a woman under 40 with Graves' hyperthyroidism that later progressed to Graves' ophthalmopathy. The chain combines TRBV5-1 with TRBJ2-2, with D possibly called TRBD1 or TRBD2 (6 bases each). The source material was blood. Written as DNA, the CDR3 is TGCGCCAGCAGCTTGACGGGGGCTAGCGTCCCCGGGGAGCTGTTTTTT. This gives the protein CASSLTGASVPGELFF.